The rows below give T cell receptor beta chains drawn from one sample of a study of tumor-infiltrating lymphocytes in primary liver carcinoma. TCRdb re-analysed the multiplex PCR reads in MiXCR, keeping a single row per CDR3 protein. The repertoire has hundreds of thousands of distinct CDR3 sequences, approximately 60% of them found once; the top ten carry roughly 9%. What was sequenced was peripheral blood. The receptors originated from a man between 35 and 55 years old with primary liver carcinoma and hepatitis B virus infection. CDR3s include the opening cysteine and the closing phenylalanine or tryptophan. The order of the fields is clone size, V gene, D gene, J gene, CDR3 protein, CDR3 DNA. D genes are given only for firm matches. The size field is filled for only some rows; it gives once, few, many or a size class.

.	TRBV4-1	.	TRBJ2-7	CARSQVPGARREQYF	TGCGCCAGGAGCCAAGTCCCCGGGGCGAGGCGGGAGCAGTACTTC
.	TRBV28	.	TRBJ1-2	CVSSLSGYGYIF	TGTGTCAGCAGTTTAAGTGGGTATGGCTACATCTTC
.	TRBV12-3/TRBV12-4	.	TRBJ2-2	CASSTTGHHAGELFF	TGTGCCAGCAGTACTACGGGACATCACGCCGGGGAGCTGTTTTTT
.	TRBV28	.	TRBJ2-7	CASMSELYEQYF	TGTGCCAGCATGAGTGAACTCTACGAGCAGTACTTC
.	TRBV19	.	TRBJ1-2	CASNLDGANYGYTF	TGTGCCAGTAACTTGGACGGCGCAAACTATGGCTACACCTTC
many	TRBV6-1	TRBD2	TRBJ2-2	CASPRWGGTGELFF	TGTGCCAGCCCCCGGTGGGGGGGGACCGGGGAGCTGTTTTTT
.	TRBV28	.	TRBJ1-1	CASTPGRLNTEAFF	TGTGCCAGCACCCCCGGGCGGTTGAACACTGAAGCTTTCTTT
many	TRBV12-3/TRBV12-4	.	TRBJ1-5	CASSLVRPGGNQPQHF	TGTGCCAGCAGTTTAGTACGACCAGGGGGCAATCAGCCCCAGCATTTT
.	TRBV6-6	.	TRBJ1-2	CASSPGWGTVMRSTDYTF	TGTGCCAGCAGTCCAGGATGGGGGACTGTGATGAGGAGTACTGACTACACCTTC
once	TRBV7-8	TRBD1	TRBJ2-6	CAGSLRDSSGVNVLTF	TGTGCCGGCAGCTTACGGGACAGCTCTGGGGTCAACGTCCTGACTTTC
many	TRBV11-2	TRBD2	TRBJ2-1	CASSWEGEQFF	TGTGCCAGCAGCTGGGAGGGTGAGCAGTTCTTC
.	TRBV5-4	TRBD1	TRBJ2-1	CASSTGQGSYNDQFF	TGTGCCAGCAGCACCGGACAGGGATCCTACAATGATCAGTTCTTC
.	TRBV7-8	.	TRBJ1-5	CASSLAWGPSNQPQHF	TGTGCCAGCAGCTTAGCGTGGGGACCAAGCAATCAGCCCCAGCATTTT
.	TRBV28	.	TRBJ1-2	CASSLYRADYGYTF	TGTGCCAGCAGTTTGTATAGGGCAGATTATGGCTACACCTTC
.	TRBV4-1	.	TRBJ2-7	CASSQQGDPATYEQYF	TGTGCCAGCAGCCAACAAGGGGACCCAGCGACCTACGAGCAGTACTTC
.	TRBV11-2	TRBD2	TRBJ2-1	CASSIRAGRRDEQFF	TGTGCCAGCAGCATAAGAGCGGGAAGGAGGGATGAGCAGTTCTTC
few	TRBV5-1	.	TRBJ2-6	CASSLAQGNSGANVLTF	TGCGCCAGCAGCTTGGCACAGGGTAACTCTGGGGCCAACGTCCTGACTTTC
.	TRBV29-1	.	TRBJ1-1	CSVAPGWAMSTEAFF	TGTAGCGTTGCCCCTGGTTGGGCAATGAGCACTGAAGCTTTCTTT
.	TRBV12-3/TRBV12-4	TRBD1	TRBJ2-2	CASRQRLRQGTGGELFF	TGTGCCAGCAGGCAGCGACTCCGACAGGGTACAGGCGGGGAGCTGTTTTTT
.	TRBV5-4	.	TRBJ1-1	CASSGGLLNTEAFF	TGTGCCAGCAGCGGGGGGTTACTGAACACTGAAGCTTTCTTT
.	TRBV14	.	TRBJ2-2	CASSVQSGRGTGELFF	TGTGCCAGCAGCGTTCAGTCCGGGCGGGGCACCGGGGAGCTGTTTTTT
many	TRBV6-1	.	TRBJ2-6	CASRKEVSGANVLTF	TGTGCCAGCAGGAAGGAAGTGTCTGGGGCCAACGTCCTGACTTTC
.	TRBV11-3	.	TRBJ2-1	CASSRAPTGRSEHSF	TGTGCCAGCAGTCGGGCCCCGACTGGGAGGAGTGAGCATTCCTTC
.	TRBV29-1	.	TRBJ1-1	CSVRTMGGVNSEAFF	TGCAGCGTACGCACGATGGGAGGGGTGAACAGTGAAGCCTTCTTT
.	TRBV6-5	.	TRBJ2-1	CVSGIRGSSYNEQFF	TGTGTTAGCGGTATCAGGGGAAGCTCCTACAATGAGCAGTTCTTC
.	TRBV6-1	.	TRBJ2-7	CTSSEDGANFYEQYF	TGTACCAGCAGTGAAGATGGGGCGAACTTTTACGAGCAGTACTTC
.	TRBV6-5	.	TRBJ2-7	CASSYSGAGEQYF	TGTGCCAGCAGTTACTCGGGGGCTGGCGAGCAGTACTTC
.	TRBV4-2	TRBD2	TRBJ2-1	CASSQGPSGIHNEQFF	TGTGCCAGCAGCCAAGGACCTAGCGGGATACACAATGAGCAGTTCTTC
.	TRBV11-2	.	TRBJ2-3	CTRSRAGGTDTQYF	TGTACCAGGAGCCGGGCAGGGGGGACAGATACGCAGTATTTT
.	TRBV11-3	TRBD1	TRBJ2-2	CASSSGTASNTGVLFF	TGTGCCAGCAGCTCTGGGACAGCTTCGAACACCGGGGTGCTGTTTTTT
.	TRBV5-6	TRBD1	TRBJ1-1	CASSFGQGWITEAFF	TGTGCCAGCAGCTTCGGACAGGGGTGGATCACTGAAGCTTTCTTT
.	TRBV6-2/TRBV6-3	.	TRBJ2-3	CASSYFGMQYF	TGTGCCAGCAGTTATTTTGGTATGCAGTATTTT
.	TRBV7-9	TRBD2	TRBJ2-3	CSSSFGGRDTQYF	TGTTCCAGCAGCTTCGGCGGGAGAGATACGCAGTATTTT
.	TRBV5-1	.	TRBJ2-2	CASSIHRANTGELFF	TGCGCCAGCAGCATACACAGGGCGAACACCGGGGAGCTGTTTTTT
.	TRBV10-3	TRBD1	TRBJ1-5	CAISPTGADQPQHF	TGTGCCATCAGCCCGACAGGGGCTGATCAGCCCCAGCATTTT
.	TRBV5-1	TRBD1	TRBJ2-4	CASSLEGTGGWKAKNIQYF	TGCGCCAGCAGCTTGGAAGGGACAGGGGGCTGGAAGGCCAAAAACATTCAGTACTTC
.	TRBV10-2	.	TRBJ1-1	CAILATKGTTEAFF	TGCGCCATCTTAGCAACCAAGGGAACGACTGAAGCTTTCTTT
.	TRBV5-1	TRBD1	TRBJ2-1	CASSFGQARLTSQFF	TGCGCCAGCAGCTTCGGACAGGCTCGACTCACCTCGCAGTTCTTC